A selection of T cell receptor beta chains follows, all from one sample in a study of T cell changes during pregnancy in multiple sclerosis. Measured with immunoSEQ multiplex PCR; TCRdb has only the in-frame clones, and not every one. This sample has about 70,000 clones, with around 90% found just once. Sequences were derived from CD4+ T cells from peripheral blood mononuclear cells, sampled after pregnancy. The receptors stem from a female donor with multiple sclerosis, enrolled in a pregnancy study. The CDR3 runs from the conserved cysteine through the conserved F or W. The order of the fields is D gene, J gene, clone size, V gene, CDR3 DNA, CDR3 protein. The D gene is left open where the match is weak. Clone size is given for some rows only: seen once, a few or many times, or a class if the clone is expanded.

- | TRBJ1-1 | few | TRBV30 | TGTGCCTGGAGTGTACCAGTGAACACTGAAGCTTTCTTT | CAWSVPVNTEAFF
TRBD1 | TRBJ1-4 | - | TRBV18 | TGTGCCAGCTCACCAGAACGCCGACAGGGGAGCAGGGACCGTAATGAAAAACTGTTTTTT | CASSPERRQGSRDRNEKLFF
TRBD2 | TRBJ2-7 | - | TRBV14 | TGTGCCAGCAGCCAAGAACGGCTAGCGGGCTACGAGCAGTACTTC | CASSQERLAGYEQYF
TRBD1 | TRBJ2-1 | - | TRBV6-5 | TGTGCCAGCAGTTACGGGACAGGGAACAATGAGCAGTTCTTC | CASSYGTGNNEQFF
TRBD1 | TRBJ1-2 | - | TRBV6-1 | TGTGCCAGCAGTGAATCCCTACAGGGGGTGCGAGGCTATGGCTACACCTTC | CASSESLQGVRGYGYTF
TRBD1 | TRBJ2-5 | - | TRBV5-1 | TGCGCCAGCAGCTTGGGGACAGGGGATAGAGAGACCCAGTACTTC | CASSLGTGDRETQYF
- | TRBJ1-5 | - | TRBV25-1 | TGTGCCAGCAGTGAATTAGGTCCGGGGCAGCCCCAGCATTTT | CASSELGPGQPQHF
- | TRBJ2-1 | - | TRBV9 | TGTGCCAGCAGCGTAGTTACACGAAAAATCAATGAGCAGTTCTTC | CASSVVTRKINEQFF
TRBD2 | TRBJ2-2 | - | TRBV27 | TGTGCCAGCAGTCTTTGGGGAGGGGAAGAGAGCACCGGGGAGCTGTTTTTT | CASSLWGGEESTGELFF
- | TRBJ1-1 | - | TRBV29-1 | TGCAGCGTTGAGAGGGTGGGGGGGAACACTGAAGCTTTCTTT | CSVERVGGNTEAFF
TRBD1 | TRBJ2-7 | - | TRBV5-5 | TGTGCCAGCAGCTTGGGGGGACAGGGGGGATACGAGCAGTACTTC | CASSLGGQGGYEQYF
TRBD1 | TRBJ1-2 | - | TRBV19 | TGTGCCAGTAGTAGAGGACAGGTCGATGGCTACACCTTC | CASSRGQVDGYTF
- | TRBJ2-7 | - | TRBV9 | TGTGCCAGCAGCGTAGCTACAGGCGGGGTAGACGAGCAGTACTTC | CASSVATGGVDEQYF
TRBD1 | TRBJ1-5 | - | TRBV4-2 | TGTGCCAGCAGCCGCGACAGGGGAGAGCCCCAGCATTTT | CASSRDRGEPQHF
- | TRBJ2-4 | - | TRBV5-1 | TGCGCCAGCAGCTTGGAGGGGGACGGTACCCTAGCCAAAAACATTCAGTACTTC | CASSLEGDGTLAKNIQYF
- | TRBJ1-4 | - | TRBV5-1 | TGCGCCAGCAGCCGTCGAACGGCAACTAATGAAAAACTGTTTTTT | CASSRRTATNEKLFF
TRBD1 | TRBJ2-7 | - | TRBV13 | TGTGCCAGCAGCTTTAACCAGGGGGTGTCCTACGAGCAGTACTTC | CASSFNQGVSYEQYF
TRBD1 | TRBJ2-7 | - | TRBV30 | TGTGCCTGGAGTGTCAACAGGGGCTACGAGCAGTACTTC | CAWSVNRGYEQYF
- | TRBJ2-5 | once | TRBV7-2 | TGTGCCAGCAGCTTAGACGGGGTCCAAGAGACCCAGTACTTC | CASSLDGVQETQYF
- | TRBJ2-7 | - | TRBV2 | TGTGCCAGGGCAATTACAGGTTCCTACGAGCAGTACTTC | CARAITGSYEQYF
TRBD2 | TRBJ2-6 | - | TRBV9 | TGTGCCAGCAGCGTGACTAGCGGGAGTATGGCCAACGTCCTGACTTTC | CASSVTSGSMANVLTF
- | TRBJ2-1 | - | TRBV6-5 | TGTGCCAGCAGTTACGATGGGAGTCGGAGGAATGAGCAGTTCTTC | CASSYDGSRRNEQFF
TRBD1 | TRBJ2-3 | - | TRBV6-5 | TGTGCCAGCAGTTACGGGACAGGGGAGGGTACGCAGTATTTT | CASSYGTGEGTQYF
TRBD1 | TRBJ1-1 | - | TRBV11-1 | TGTGCCAGCAGCACTACCCGGGACAGATTTAACACTGAAGCTTTCTTT | CASSTTRDRFNTEAFF
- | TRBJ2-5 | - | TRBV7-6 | TGTGCCAGCAGCTTAGGACTAGAAAGAGAGACCCAGTACTTC | CASSLGLERETQYF
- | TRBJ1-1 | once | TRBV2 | TGTGCCAGCAGTGATTGGAACCGAGGAACTGAAGCTTTCTTT | CASSDWNRGTEAFF
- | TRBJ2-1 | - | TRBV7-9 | TGTGCCAGCAGCTTAGTGATCACTACACCCTACAATGAGCAGTTCTTC | CASSLVITTPYNEQFF
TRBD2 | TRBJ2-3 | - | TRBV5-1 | TGCGCCAGCGCTAGCGGCAGCACAGATACGCAGTATTTT | CASASGSTDTQYF
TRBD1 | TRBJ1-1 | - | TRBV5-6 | TGTGCCAGCAGCCCAGGGGGCGGCCAGAAAACTTTCTTT | CASSPGGGQKTFF
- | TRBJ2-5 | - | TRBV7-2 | TGTGCCAGCGCCCTAGGCGGGATCGCCGAGACCCAGTACTTC | CASALGGIAETQYF
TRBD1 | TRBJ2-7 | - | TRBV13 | TGTGCCAGCAGACGAAATGGACAGGCCTCCTACGAGCAGTACTTC | CASRRNGQASYEQYF
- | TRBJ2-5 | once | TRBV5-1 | TGCGCCAGCAGCGCGGGACAGAACGGACTAGAGACCCAGTACTTC | CASSAGQNGLETQYF
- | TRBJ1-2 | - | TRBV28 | TGTGCCAGCAGATCCCCCCCCGGGTCGAACTATGGCTACACCTTC | CASRSPPGSNYGYTF
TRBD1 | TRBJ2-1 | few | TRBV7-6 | TGTGCCAGCAGCGTCAAGCCGGGACAGGGGCCCTACAATGAGCAGTTCTTC | CASSVKPGQGPYNEQFF
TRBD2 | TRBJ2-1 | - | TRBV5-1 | TGCGCCAGCAGCCTCGAGCGGGGGACCTACAATGAGCAGTTCTTC | CASSLERGTYNEQFF
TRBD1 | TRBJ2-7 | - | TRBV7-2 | TGTGCCACCCCGGGACAGGGTTACTACGAGCAGTACTTC | CATPGQGYYEQYF
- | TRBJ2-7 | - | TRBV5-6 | TGTGCCAGCAGCTTGGCTAGAGAGTTGCGCTACGAGCAGTACTTC | CASSLARELRYEQYF
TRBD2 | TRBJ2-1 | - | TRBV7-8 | TGTGCCAGCAGAAAGAGCGGGGCTAGCGGTTCCTACAATGAGCAGTTCTTC | CASRKSGASGSYNEQFF
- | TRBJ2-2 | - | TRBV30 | TGTGCCTGGTCCCGGGACACCCACACGAACACCGGGGAGCTGTTTTTT | CAWSRDTHTNTGELFF
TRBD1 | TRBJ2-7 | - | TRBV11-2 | TGTGCCAGCAGCTTAGAGCGGACAGGGCGATACGAGCAGTACTTC | CASSLERTGRYEQYF
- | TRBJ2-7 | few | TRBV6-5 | TGTGCCAGCGGGAGCGGCGGGGCTGGGGAGCAGTACTTC | CASGSGGAGEQYF
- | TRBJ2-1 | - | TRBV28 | TGTGCCAGCAGTTTACTCGGGACACAGCTTGAGCAGTTCTTC | CASSLLGTQLEQFF
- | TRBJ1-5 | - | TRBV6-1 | TGTGCCAGCAGTCCCGGGGATGAACAGCCCCAGCATTTT | CASSPGDEQPQHF
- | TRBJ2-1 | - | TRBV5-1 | TGCGCCAGCAGCGAGGGGAGGAATGAGCAGTTCTTC | CASSEGRNEQFF
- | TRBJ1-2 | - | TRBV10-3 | TGTGCCATCAGTGTGAATAGGGAGAGCTACACCTTC | CAISVNRESYTF
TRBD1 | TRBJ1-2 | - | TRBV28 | TGTGCCAGCAGTCCGACAGGGGTGGAGGGCTACACCTTC | CASSPTGVEGYTF
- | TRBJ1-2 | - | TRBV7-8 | TGTGCCAGCAGCCCCGGGACACATGCCCCCCGCTTC | CASSPGTHAPRF
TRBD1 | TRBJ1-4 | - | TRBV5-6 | TGTGCCAGCAGCCCCTGGGACAGGAGTGTCGAAAAACTGTTTTTT | CASSPWDRSVEKLFF
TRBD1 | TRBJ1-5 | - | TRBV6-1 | TGTGCCAGCAGTTCTCGGACAGGGAGCAATCAGCCCCAGCATTTT | CASSSRTGSNQPQHF
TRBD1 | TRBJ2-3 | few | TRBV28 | TGTGCCAGCAGTTTGGGGGACAGGAGCACAGATACGCAGTATTTT | CASSLGDRSTDTQYF
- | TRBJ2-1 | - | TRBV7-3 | TGTGCCAGCAGCAGACAGGGACTTTACAATGAGCAGTTCTTC | CASSRQGLYNEQFF
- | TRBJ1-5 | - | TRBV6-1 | TGTGCCAGCATGGTGGCGGTCAATCAGCCCCAGCATTTT | CASMVAVNQPQHF